Below, 31 T cell receptor beta chains from the same sample are listed, as sequenced in a study of T cell responses to AZD1222 COVID-19 vaccine. This table comes from immunoSEQ multiplex PCR, and its TCRdb copy is limited to in-frame clones, with some not included. The sample holds roughly 120,000 clones, around nine tenths seen once. Here the sequenced sample was peripheral blood, taken 28 days after the second AZD1222 dose. The source is an adult who received the AZD1222 COVID-19 vaccine.

V and J are TRBV5-6 and TRBJ2-1; 15 bases are shared with TRBD2. In germline, CDR1 is SGHDT, CDR2 YYEEEE. This CDR3 is 19 amino acids long. Trimming at V came to 3 bases and at J to 1 base, leaving 8 bases not matched to a gene. The CDR3 region has the DNA TGTGCCAGCAGCTGGGCCCCCGGGACTAGCGGGAGGTCCTACAATGAGCAGTTCTTC. This encodes CASSWAPGTSGRSYNEQFF.

The rearrangement uses TRBV11-2 and TRBJ2-5; D unclear. The CDR3 totals 11 residues. Trimming took off 3 bases at V and 3 bases at J, with 2 bases between the two ends. Per the germline V gene, CDR1 is SGHAT and CDR2 is FQNNGV. The CDR3 DNA follows: TGTGCCAGCAGCTTGAAAGAGACCCAGTACTTC. This encodes CASSLKETQYF.

The chain is built from TRBV18 and TRBJ1-3; D gene uncertain. Germline V gives CDR1 KGHSH, CDR2 LQKENI. The CDR3 consists of 15 residues. V dropped 0 bases and J dropped 4 bases, with 10 bases sitting between them. The CDR3 sequence: CASSPPWGSGNTIYF. For the CDR3, the DNA is TGTGCCAGCTCACCACCGTGGGGTTCGGGAAACACCATATATTTT.

This clone showed up just once. V is TRBV11-3 and J is TRBJ2-7; TRBD2 is a possible D gene (7 bases). Germline V lookup: CDR1 SGHNT, CDR2 YENEEA. V shed 7 bases and J shed 4 bases, with 14 bases lying between them. The CDR3 is made up of 13 amino acids. CDR3 sequence reads: CASTGEGGYEQYF. The CDR3 coding sequence is TGTGCCAGCACAGGGGAGGGGGGGTACGAGCAGTACTTC.

V is TRBV7-9 and J is TRBJ2-1; 10 bases line up with TRBD2. The V gene's germline CDR1 is SEHNR and CDR2 FQNEAQ (reference sequence). The junction had 12 bases not matched to a gene; V was cut back by 1 base and J by 6 bases. This CDR3 has 18 amino acids. CDR3 protein: CASSLGPSGGPIPNEQFF. The CDR3 nucleotides are TGTGCCAGCAGCTTAGGTCCTAGCGGGGGCCCTATACCCAATGAGCAGTTCTTC.

The V and J genes are TRBV5-4 and TRBJ2-3, with 8 positions matching TRBD2. Germline V gene sequence: CDR1 SGHNT, CDR2 YYREEE (reference sequence). The CDR3 extends over 14 amino acids. Trimming cost V 4 bases and J 4 bases; bases outside gene matches: 5. CDR3 bases: TGTGCCAGCAGCCCGGTCGGGAGGGCAGATACGCAGTATTTT. It codes for CASSPVGRADTQYF.

The rearrangement joins TRBV4-2 to TRBJ1-4; D is unclear. Trimming took off 0 bases at V and 7 bases at J, with 15 bases between the two ends. This CDR3 has 16 residues. Germline loops: CDR1 LGHNA, CDR2 YNFKEQ. The CDR3 is CASSQEGRTVGEKLFF. DNA of the CDR3: TGTGCCAGCAGCCAAGAGGGTAGGACGGTAGGTGAAAAACTGTTTTTT.

The chain has TRBV18 and TRBJ1-1, with a weak D call TRBD1 (6 bases). Germline V gene data show CDR1 as KGHSH and CDR2 as LQKENI. The CDR3 extends over 16 amino acids. Trimming cost V 3 bases and J 4 bases, with 18 bases left between them. The CDR3 is CASSPASQGRTTEAFF. The CDR3 DNA sequence: TGTGCCAGCTCACCTGCCTCGCAGGGGCGGACCACTGAAGCTTTCTTT.

The V gene is TRBV11-2, the J gene TRBJ2-5; a weak D match, TRBD1 (6 bases). Germline V lookup: CDR1 SGHAT, CDR2 FQNNGV. V lost 5 bases and J lost 5, with 18 bases in between. The CDR3 consists of 15 residues. The CDR3 sequence is CASSLTAGVVETQYF. For the CDR3, the DNA is TGTGCCAGCAGCCTAACCGCAGGGGTTGTCGAGACCCAGTACTTC.

This chain joins TRBV6-5 and TRBJ2-7; 12 bases map to TRBD2. This CDR3 comprises 13 residues. Trimming cost V 8 bases and J 4 bases; bases outside gene matches: 3. Germline values: CDR1 MNHEY, CDR2 SVGAGI. CDR3 loop: CASVLAGGYEQYF. In nucleotides, the CDR3 is TGTGCCAGCGTGCTAGCGGGAGGGTACGAGCAGTACTTC.

V is TRBV24-1 and J is TRBJ1-1; D is perhaps TRBD1 (5 bases). Trimming pared 8 bases from V and 5 bases from J, leaving 17 bases between. There are 14 residues in the CDR3. Germline V gene sequence: CDR1 KGHDR, CDR2 SFDVKD. The CDR3 bases are TGTGCCACCACCCGCCCCGGGACGGAAACTGAAGCTTTCTTT. This translates into CATTRPGTETEAFF.

The rearrangement links TRBV7-9 to TRBJ1-1, with D possibly matching TRBD1 (6 bases). CDR3 size: 13 residues. V gave up 1 base and J gave up 4 bases, with 7 bases separating them. Germline-derived CDR1 and CDR2 are SEHNR and FQNEAQ (reference sequence). The CDR3 sequence: CASSLDRATEAFF. CDR3 DNA: TGTGCCAGCAGCTTAGACAGGGCCACTGAAGCTTTCTTT.

The V call is TRBV6-5, the J call TRBJ2-5; the D gene is possibly TRBD2 (6 bases). V lost 0 bases, J lost 2 bases, and 13 bases lay in between. Looked up from germline, CDR1 is MNHEY and CDR2 is SVGAGI. This CDR3 has 16 amino acids. The CDR3 DNA is TGTGCCAGCAGTTACTCGTCGGGGGTTATACAAGAGACCCAGTACTTC. The encoded protein is CASSYSSGVIQETQYF.

V is TRBV19 and J is TRBJ2-1, with 9 bases aligning to TRBD1. The CDR3 consists of 15 residues. J was trimmed by 9 bases and V by 1 base; bases with no gene match: 7. In germline, CDR1 is LNHDA, CDR2 SQIVND (reference sequence). The chain's CDR3 is CASSIADRGWSEQFF. As DNA, the CDR3 is TGTGCCAGTAGTATAGCGGACAGGGGTTGGAGTGAGCAGTTCTTC.

The J gene is TRBJ2-2, the V gene TRBV6-2 or TRBV6-3; possibly TRBD2 for D (5 bases). V shed 2 bases and J shed 7 bases, with 8 bases lying between them. The CDR3 length is 13 residues. The germline gives CDR1 MNHEY, CDR2 SVGEGT. The CDR3 sequence: CASSYGSFGELFF. The CDR3 DNA sequence: TGTGCCAGCAGTTACGGGAGTTTCGGGGAGCTGTTTTTT.

The chain carries TRBV29-1 and TRBJ1-1; D ambiguous. This CDR3 has 13 residues. The germline V and J ends were trimmed by 2 bases and 0 bases, with 7 bases remaining between them. The V gene's germline CDR1 is SQVTM and CDR2 ANQGSEA. Here the CDR3 reads CSVERRVNTEAFF. CDR3 DNA sequence: TGCAGCGTTGAAAGGAGGGTGAACACTGAAGCTTTCTTT.

This chain connects TRBV7-9 to TRBJ2-7; no clear D. V lost 5 bases and J 2 bases, leaving 4 bases between the germline ends. The CDR3 consists of 11 residues. Germline values: CDR1 SEHNR, CDR2 FQNEAQ (reference sequence). As DNA, the CDR3 is TGTGCCAGCAGCGGGACCTACGAGCAGTACTTC. Its protein is CASSGTYEQYF.

V usage is TRBV9 and J usage is TRBJ1-2; D call uncertain. The V end lost 0 bases, the J end lost 8 bases, and 17 bases lay between the germline ends. Germline-derived CDR1 and CDR2 are SGDLS and YYNGEE. The CDR3 has 15 residues. The chain's CDR3 is CASSVESRTPEGYTF. CDR3 nucleotides: TGTGCCAGCAGCGTAGAGTCCAGGACCCCAGAAGGCTACACCTTC.

This clone was counted a few times. This chain connects TRBV11-2 to TRBJ1-2, with 9 bases identical to TRBD1. The germline gives CDR1 SGHAT, CDR2 FQNNGV. V was pared by 4 bases and J by 5 bases, with 5 bases of the junction left unmatched. The CDR3 is 14 residues long. This chain's CDR3 is CASSSGGQGYGYTF. The CDR3 DNA follows: TGTGCCAGCAGCTCAGGGGGACAGGGATATGGCTACACCTTC.

The V gene is TRBV24-1, the J gene TRBJ2-5; D might be TRBD2 (5 bases). Germline CDR1 and CDR2: KGHDR and SFDVKD. The CDR3 length is 13 residues. Trimming pared 3 bases from V and 5 bases from J, leaving 9 bases between. The CDR3 DNA is TGTGCCACCAGTGATCCCCCGGGGGAGACCCAGTACTTC. Translation gives CATSDPPGETQYF.

This clone was observed once. CDR3 sequence (DNA): TGTGCCAGCAGCCCCGGGACTAGCGGGAGCTCCTACGAGCAGTACTTC. Protein sequence: CASSPGTSGSSYEQYF. The rearrangement uses TRBV27 and TRBJ2-7; 14 bases are a match to TRBD2. Per the germline V gene, CDR1 is MNHEY and CDR2 is SMNVEV (reference sequence). This CDR3 is built from 16 residues. Trimming cost V 6 bases and J 0 bases; bases outside gene matches: 4.

The chain recombines TRBV9 with TRBJ2-7; TRBD1 agrees at 10 bases. V lost 4 bases to trimming and J lost 5 bases; unmatched junction nucleotides: 6. CDR1 is SGDLS, CDR2 YYNGEE, per germline. This CDR3 contains 14 residues. The CDR3 bases are TGTGCCAGCAGCACGTGGGACAGGGGTAACGAGCAGTACTTC. This sequence encodes CASSTWDRGNEQYF.

The CDR3 reads CASSPRTDLLAKNIQYF. Written as DNA, the CDR3 is TGTGCCAGCAGCCCCCGGACAGATTTACTAGCCAAAAACATTCAGTACTTC. V usage is TRBV11-2 and J usage is TRBJ2-4; D is possibly TRBD1 (6 bases). The germline CDR1 and CDR2 sequences are SGHAT and FQNNGV. The CDR3 runs 17 residues. V lost 5 bases and J 0 bases, leaving 17 bases between the germline ends. Full variable domain (outside the CDR3, taken from reference TRBV11-2 and TRBJ2-4): EAGVAQSPRYKIIEKRQSVAFWCNPISGHATLYWYQQILGQGPKLLIQFQNNGVVDDSQLPKDRFSAERLKGVDSTLKIQPAKLEDSAVYLCASSPRTDLLAKNIQYFGAGTRLSVL.

The chain couples TRBV5-5 to TRBJ1-4; 7 bases match TRBD1. J gave up 2 bases and V 3 bases, and 4 bases lay outside the gene matches. CDR1 and CDR2 from the germline V gene are SGHKS and YYEKEE (reference sequence). This CDR3 comprises 15 residues. CDR3 DNA sequence: TGTGCCAGCAGCTCGCAGGGGGACACTAATGAAAAACTGTTTTTT. As protein: CASSSQGDTNEKLFF.

In nucleotides, the CDR3 is TGTGCCAGCAGCTTAGTCGTGGGGGGCCCCAATCAGCCCCAGCATTTT. It translates to CASSLVVGGPNQPQHF. This chain uses TRBV7-9 with TRBJ1-5; a possible D gene is TRBD1 (6 bases). Germline CDR1 and CDR2: SEHNR and FQNEAQ (reference sequence). Trimming stripped 1 base from V and 3 bases from J, with 13 bases between. This CDR3 spans 16 amino acids.

J is TRBJ1-5 and V is TRBV28, with 7 bases fitting TRBD1. V dropped 1 base and J dropped 1; count of bases not matched to a gene: 4. The germline V gene has CDR1 MDHEN and CDR2 SYDVKM. The CDR3 is 16 amino acids. In DNA, the CDR3 is TGTGCCAGCAGTTTATCCGGCAGGGGGAGCAATCAGCCCCAGCATTTT. Translated, it gives CASSLSGRGSNQPQHF.

This chain links TRBV11-3 with TRBJ2-5, with D perhaps being TRBD1 or TRBD2 (6 bases each). The CDR3 has 13 amino acids. The V gene's germline CDR1 is SGHNT and CDR2 YENEEA. V lost 6 bases, J lost 3 bases, and 11 bases lay in between. The CDR3 here is CASRQGGKETQYF. The CDR3, as DNA: TGTGCCAGCAGACAAGGGGGGAAAGAGACCCAGTACTTC.

This chain joins TRBV9 and TRBJ2-5; 9 nucleotides match TRBD1. This CDR3 has 15 amino acids. Germline V gene data show CDR1 as SGDLS and CDR2 as YYNGEE. V lost 0 bases, J lost 2 bases, and 2 bases stayed unmatched. CDR3 bases: TGTGCCAGCAGCGTAGGCGGGACAGGGCAAGAGACCCAGTACTTC. The encoded protein is CASSVGGTGQETQYF.

The chain recombines TRBV12-3 or TRBV12-4 with TRBJ1-6, with D unresolved. Trimming pared 2 bases from V and 7 bases from J, leaving 6 bases between. The CDR3 loop spans 13 amino acids. The CDR3 DNA is TGTGCCAGCAGTTTACTTACGAATTCACCCCTCCACTTT. Its protein product is CASSLLTNSPLHF.

The CDR3 DNA is TGCGCCAGCAGGCCCGGACAGGGGACAGGAAAACTGTTTTTT. Its translation is CASRPGQGTGKLFF. The chain carries TRBV5-1 and TRBJ1-4; 9 nucleotides align to TRBD1. V lost 5 bases and J lost 10; bases outside the gene matches: 9. Per germline, CDR1 SGHRS and CDR2 YFSETQ. The CDR3 is 14 residues long.

This chain connects TRBV11-3 to TRBJ1-2; no definite D call. This CDR3 is built from 11 residues. The germline CDR1 and CDR2 sequences are SGHNT and YENEEA. With 3 bases removed from V and 8 bases from J, the gap between germline ends came to 7 bases. CDR3 loop: CASSFGGGYTF. In nucleotides, the CDR3 is TGTGCCAGCAGCTTTGGAGGCGGCTACACCTTC. The whole variable domain, remainder taken from reference TRBV11-3 and TRBJ1-2, is EAGVVQSPRYKIIEKKQPVAFWCNPISGHNTLYWYLQNLGQGPELLIRYENEEAVDDSQLPKDRFSAERLKGVDSTLKIQPAELGDSAVYLCASSFGGGYTFGSGTRLTVV.